A selection of T cell receptor beta chains follows, all from one sample in a study of T cell responses to AZD1222 COVID-19 vaccine. Produced via immunoSEQ multiplex PCR; TCRdb's table is partial and in-frame only. Among 140,000 or so clones, approximately 90% were seen once, and the ten largest hold 3% to 3.5%. Source: peripheral blood, taken 28 days after the second AZD1222 dose. These receptors originate from an adult who received the AZD1222 COVID-19 vaccine. Each CDR3 is given with its conserved first and last residue. The D gene is left open where the match is weak. A clone size is listed for some rows: how often the clone was seen (once, few, many), or a class if it is expanded.

>TRBD2|TRBV6-5|.|TRBJ2-1
CASRLAGNYEQFF
TGTGCCAGCAGACTAGCGGGGAACTATGAGCAGTTCTTC
>.|TRBV28|.|TRBJ1-6
CASSWGRPAGSSPLHF
TGTGCCAGCAGTTGGGGAAGGCCCGCCGGCAGTTCACCCCTCCACTTT
>.|TRBV5-1|.|TRBJ1-6
CASSLRATTNNSPLHF
TGCGCCAGCAGCTTGAGGGCAACCACCAATAATTCACCCCTCCACTTT
>TRBD2|TRBV9|.|TRBJ2-5
CASSEPPGGAAETQYF
TGTGCCAGCAGCGAGCCCCCCGGGGGGGCCGCCGAGACCCAGTACTTC
>.|TRBV27|.|TRBJ2-7
CASSFGGGAYEQYF
TGTGCCAGCAGTTTTGGGGGAGGTGCCTACGAGCAGTACTTC
>TRBD1|TRBV24-1|.|TRBJ1-1
CAVGQGAEAFF
TGTGCCGTGGGACAGGGGGCTGAAGCTTTCTTT
>TRBD1|TRBV5-1|.|TRBJ1-3
CASSLPGTGSGNTIYF
TGCGCCAGCAGCTTACCCGGGACAGGGTCAGGAAACACCATATATTTT
>.|TRBV19|once|TRBJ2-1
CASSIENYNEQFF
TGTGCCAGTAGTATAGAGAACTACAATGAGCAGTTCTTC
>TRBD1|TRBV6-5|.|TRBJ1-5
CASRKQGFGQPQHF
TGTGCCAGCAGAAAACAGGGGTTCGGTCAGCCCCAGCATTTT
>.|TRBV5-5|.|TRBJ1-5
CASSLTGNNQPQHF
TGTGCCAGCAGCTTGACAGGGAACAATCAGCCCCAGCATTTT
>.|TRBV6-4|.|TRBJ1-1
CASSDSPTRGNTEAFF
TGTGCCAGCAGTGACTCGCCCACAAGGGGGAACACTGAAGCTTTCTTT
>.|TRBV5-1|.|TRBJ1-4
CASSSQTAATNEKLFF
TGCGCCAGCAGCTCACAGACGGCCGCAACTAATGAAAAACTGTTTTTT
>TRBD1|TRBV19|.|TRBJ1-1
CASSPRGGTGLNTEAFF
TGTGCCAGTAGCCCGCGGGGGGGGACAGGATTGAACACTGAAGCTTTCTTT
>.|TRBV3-1/TRBV3-2|.|TRBJ2-2
CASSQVERGKTTGELFF
TGTGCCAGCAGCCAAGTGGAGCGCGGGAAAACAACCGGGGAGCTGTTTTTT
>.|TRBV19|.|TRBJ2-7
CASSRDGSYEQYF
TGTGCCAGTTCCCGGGACGGCTCCTACGAGCAGTACTTC
>.|TRBV5-6|.|TRBJ1-1
CASSLFGTQPNTEAFF
TGTGCCAGCAGCTTGTTTGGGACACAACCGAACACTGAAGCTTTCTTT
>.|TRBV3-1/TRBV3-2|.|TRBJ2-3
CASSLNRDTQYF
TGTGCCAGCAGCCTAAACCGAGATACGCAGTATTTT
>.|TRBV3-1/TRBV3-2|.|TRBJ1-1
CASSPGTYPEAFF
TGTGCCAGCAGCCCTGGGACATACCCTGAAGCTTTCTTT
>.|TRBV3-1/TRBV3-2|.|TRBJ2-2
CASSLLDTGELFF
TGTGCCAGCAGCCTCCTAGACACCGGGGAGCTGTTTTTT
>.|TRBV19|.|TRBJ1-1
CASSMLGMKMNTEAFF
TGTGCCAGTAGTATGTTGGGAATGAAAATGAACACTGAAGCTTTCTTT
>.|TRBV29-1|.|TRBJ1-2
CSVSQGGYTF
TGCAGCGTTTCTCAGGGAGGCTACACCTTC
>TRBD1|TRBV6-2/TRBV6-3|.|TRBJ2-1
CASSPFRWTGTEQFF
TGTGCCAGCAGCCCCTTCCGGTGGACAGGGACTGAGCAGTTCTTC
>.|TRBV3-1/TRBV3-2|.|TRBJ1-6
CASSQATGSNSPLHF
TGTGCCAGCAGCCAAGCAACTGGGTCCAATTCACCCCTCCACTTT
>.|TRBV19|once|TRBJ1-4
CASSIWGIEKLFF
TGTGCCAGTAGTATTTGGGGGATTGAAAAACTGTTTTTT
>.|TRBV29-1|.|TRBJ2-4
CSVVRDQENIQYF
TGCAGCGTTGTGCGGGACCAAGAAAACATTCAGTACTTC
>.|TRBV27|.|TRBJ2-7
CASSLYGSTGREQYF
TGTGCCAGCAGTTTATATGGTTCGACAGGTCGTGAGCAGTACTTC
>.|TRBV5-6|few|TRBJ1-2
CASSFPRLLDYGYTF
TGTGCCAGCAGCTTCCCCAGGCTCCTGGACTATGGCTACACCTTC
>.|TRBV27|.|TRBJ1-1
CASSSSGLIQFTEAFF
TGTGCCAGCAGCTCCTCCGGCCTTATACAGTTCACTGAAGCTTTCTTT
>.|TRBV28|.|TRBJ2-6
CASSLSAGANVLTF
TGTGCCAGCAGTTTGAGTGCTGGGGCCAACGTCCTGACTTTC
>.|TRBV30|.|TRBJ1-2
CAWSVTYGYTF
TGTGCCTGGAGTGTAACCTATGGCTACACCTTC
>TRBD1|TRBV23-1|.|TRBJ1-1
CASIHRDRVEAFF
TGCGCCAGCATCCACCGGGACAGGGTTGAAGCTTTCTTT
>.|TRBV7-8|.|TRBJ1-1
CASSLDAGKTEAFF
TGTGCCAGCAGCTTAGATGCAGGCAAGACTGAAGCTTTCTTT
>.|TRBV19|.|TRBJ1-5
CASSMDGRNNQPQHF
TGTGCCAGTAGTATGGACGGACGCAACAATCAGCCCCAGCATTTT
>TRBD2|TRBV24-1|.|TRBJ2-1
CATSEAGGGGNEQFF
TGTGCCACCAGTGAAGCGGGGGGCGGGGGAAATGAGCAGTTCTTC
>.|TRBV21-1|.|TRBJ1-1
CASSKGHTTEAFF
TGTGCCAGCAGCAAAGGGCATACGACTGAAGCTTTCTTT
>.|TRBV28|.|TRBJ2-7
CASRLQARSYEQYF
TGTGCCAGCAGACTACAGGCGCGATCCTACGAGCAGTACTTC